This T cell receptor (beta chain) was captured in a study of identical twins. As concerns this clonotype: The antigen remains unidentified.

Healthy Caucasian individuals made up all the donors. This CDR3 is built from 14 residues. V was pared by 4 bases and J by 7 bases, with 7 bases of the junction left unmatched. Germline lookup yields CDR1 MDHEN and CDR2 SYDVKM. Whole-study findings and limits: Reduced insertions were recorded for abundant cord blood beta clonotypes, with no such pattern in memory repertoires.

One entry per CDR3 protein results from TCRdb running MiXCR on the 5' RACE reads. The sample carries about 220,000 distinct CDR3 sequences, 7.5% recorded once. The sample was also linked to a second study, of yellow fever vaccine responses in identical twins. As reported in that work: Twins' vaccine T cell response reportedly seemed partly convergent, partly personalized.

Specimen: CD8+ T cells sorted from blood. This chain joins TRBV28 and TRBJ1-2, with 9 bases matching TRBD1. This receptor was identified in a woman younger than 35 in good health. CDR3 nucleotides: TGTGCCAGCAGTTCCACAGGGGGCGTGACTGGCTACACCTTC. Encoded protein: CASSSTGGVTGYTF.